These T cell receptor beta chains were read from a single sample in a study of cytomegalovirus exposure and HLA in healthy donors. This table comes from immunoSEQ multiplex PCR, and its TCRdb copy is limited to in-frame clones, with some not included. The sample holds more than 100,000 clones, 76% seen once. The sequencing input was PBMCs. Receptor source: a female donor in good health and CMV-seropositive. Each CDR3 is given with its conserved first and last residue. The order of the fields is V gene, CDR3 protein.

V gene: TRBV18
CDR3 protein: CASSQPGQDGNQPQHF

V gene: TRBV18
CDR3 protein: CASSPRFTSSYEQYF

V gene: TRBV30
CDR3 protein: CAWRGGCNQPQHF

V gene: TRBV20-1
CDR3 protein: CRGGLNTEAFF

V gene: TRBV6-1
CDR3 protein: CASRGGQKFYEQYF

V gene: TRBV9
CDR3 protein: CASSPGLADSYEQYF

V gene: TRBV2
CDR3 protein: CASSLLGLAGGTDTQYF

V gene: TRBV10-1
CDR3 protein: CASSEIRGLSTDTQYF

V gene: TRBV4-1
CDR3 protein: CASSRLLAGGNYEQYF

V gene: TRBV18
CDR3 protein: CASSPPEVRDTQYF

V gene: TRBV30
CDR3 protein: CAWTGTEAFF

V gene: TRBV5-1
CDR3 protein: CASSLALGQGNTIYF

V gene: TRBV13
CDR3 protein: CASSSQRGGSYNEQFF

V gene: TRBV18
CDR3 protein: CASSPLDRTMNTEAFF

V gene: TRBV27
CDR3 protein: CASSPGTVPNTGELFF

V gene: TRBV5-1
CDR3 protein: CASSWLAGGSNEQFF

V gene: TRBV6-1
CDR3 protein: CASSEMQAGNQPQHF

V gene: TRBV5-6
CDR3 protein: CASSKGLAGPYEQYF

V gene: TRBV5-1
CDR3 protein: CASSLLLGGGRAGNTIYF

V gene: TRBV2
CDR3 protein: CASSEAPRTGTGELFF

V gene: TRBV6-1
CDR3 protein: CASRYTPSGGKGYTF

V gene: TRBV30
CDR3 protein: CAWSVSGLKLFF

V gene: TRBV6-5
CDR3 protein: CASSLRQQNQPQHF

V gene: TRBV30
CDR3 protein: CAWSVFSGGDQETQYF

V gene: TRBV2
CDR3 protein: CASSGQGRYNEQFF

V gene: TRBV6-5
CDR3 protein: CASSYSGTGPMGYTF

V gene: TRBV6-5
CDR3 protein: CASSPQTGTEKLFF

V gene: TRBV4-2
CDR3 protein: CASSHAQATTEAFF

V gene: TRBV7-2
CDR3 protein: CASSLAASVSMQYF

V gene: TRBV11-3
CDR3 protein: CASSLGAGVPNEQFF

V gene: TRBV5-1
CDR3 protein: CASSQASGNTIYF

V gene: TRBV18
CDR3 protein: CASSPLIDTEAFF

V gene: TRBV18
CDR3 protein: CASSNLAGTYEQYF

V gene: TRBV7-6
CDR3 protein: CASSLVGQSYNEQFF

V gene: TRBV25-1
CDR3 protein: CASSESITSSETQYF

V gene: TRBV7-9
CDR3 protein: CASSLLQGRTEAFF

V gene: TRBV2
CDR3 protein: CASSVNRMSNQPQHF

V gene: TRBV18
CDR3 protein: CASSPGPAGNTIYF

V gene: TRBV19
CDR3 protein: CASSMSRTGMNTEAFF

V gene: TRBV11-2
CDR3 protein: CASRFAGEEKLFF

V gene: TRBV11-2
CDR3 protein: CASGTGTRSPLHF

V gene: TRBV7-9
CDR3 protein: CASRPNSLVHEQFF

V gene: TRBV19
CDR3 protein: CASSIGQGYNEQFF

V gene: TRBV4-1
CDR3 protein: CASSQTPGDSYEQYF

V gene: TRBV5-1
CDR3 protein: CASSQGPRSNTGELFF

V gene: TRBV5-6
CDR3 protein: CASSLISGGAKNNEQFF